The following is a T cell receptor (beta chain) sequence with its context. The antigen remains undetermined. This specimen comes from a study of T cell responses to AZD1222 COVID-19 vaccine. Study conclusions and caveats: Across spike, vaccine-associated CD4 TCRs were found, dominant at 160-218 and 743-854. When two AZD1222 doses had been given, Spike-specific TCR breadth and depth rose. A mostly white British donor set with more females was recruited, and clonal diversity was possibly underestimated.

Germline V gives CDR1 MGHRA, CDR2 YSYEKL. The CDR3 is made up of 14 amino acids. Trimming took 0 bases from V and 5 from J, leaving 11 bases between them. TCRdb keeps only in-frame clones here, not all; method: immunoSEQ multiplex PCR. The sample holds about 160,000 clones, around 90% seen once. This rearrangement joins TRBV4-1 to TRBJ2-7, with D perhaps TRBD2 (5 bases). The TCR originated in an adult who received the AZD1222 COVID-19 vaccine. The specimen was peripheral blood, collected 28 days after the second AZD1222 dose. This CDR3 reads CASSQDGGRDEQYF. The CDR3 nucleotides are TGCGCCAGCAGCCAAGACGGAGGACGGGACGAGCAGTACTTC.